These T cell receptor beta chains were read from a single sample in a study of shared clonotypes between healthy human individuals. Sequencing used immunoSEQ multiplex PCR; TCRdb keeps in-frame clones, though not all of them. The sample carries a few hundred thousand clones, approximately 70% recorded once. The sequencing sample was made of memory CD4+ T cells sorted from blood. The receptors shown here come from a man aged 30 to 45 in good health. Each CDR3 is given with its conserved first and last residue. The D gene is left open where the match is weak. Size is omitted from some rows. Given values are once, few, many or a class for expanded clones.

D gene,V gene,J gene,clone size,CDR3 protein,CDR3 DNA
-,TRBV7-2,TRBJ2-3,few,CASSPERADTQYF,TGTGCCAGCAGCCCTGAAAGGGCAGATACGCAGTATTTT
-,TRBV9,TRBJ2-7,-,CASSVGLLGEQYF,TGTGCCAGCAGCGTAGGTCTCCTGGGGGAGCAGTACTTC
-,TRBV4-1,TRBJ2-5,-,CASSQDQGLGTQYF,TGCGCCAGCAGCCAAGACCAGGGACTTGGGACCCAGTACTTC
-,TRBV5-4,TRBJ2-5,-,CASSLGPGIETQYF,TGTGCCAGCAGCTTGGGCCCAGGGATAGAGACCCAGTACTTC
-,TRBV5-1,TRBJ2-2,many,CASGEQTTNTGELFF,TGCGCCAGCGGCGAACAGACAACGAACACCGGGGAGCTGTTTTTT
-,TRBV9,TRBJ1-2,-,CASGKDGFDYGYTF,TGTGCCAGCGGGAAGGACGGCTTTGACTATGGCTACACCTTC
-,TRBV27,TRBJ1-2,-,CASSLWSGATYGYTF,TGTGCCAGCAGTTTATGGTCGGGAGCAACCTATGGCTACACCTTC
-,TRBV4-3,TRBJ2-7,-,CASSQDLGNTYEQYF,TGCGCCAGCAGCCAAGATCTGGGGAATACCTACGAGCAGTACTTC
-,TRBV5-5,TRBJ2-7,-,CASSLASVSPSYEQYF,TGTGCCAGCAGCTTGGCTTCGGTTTCCCCCTCCTACGAGCAGTACTTC
-,TRBV18,TRBJ2-7,once,CASSPGHLYEQYF,TGTGCCAGCTCACCGGGACATCTCTACGAGCAGTACTTC
-,TRBV7-3,TRBJ2-5,few,CASSPNVVETQYF,TGTGCCAGCAGTCCAAACGTCGTAGAGACCCAGTACTTC
-,TRBV10-3,TRBJ2-1,-,CAITPSKFNEQFF,TGTGCCATCACTCCTAGCAAATTCAATGAGCAGTTCTTC
TRBD1,TRBV7-2,TRBJ2-2,-,CASSLGTGGVASGELFF,TGTGCCAGCAGCTTAGGTACAGGGGGTGTAGCCTCCGGGGAGCTGTTTTTT
-,TRBV2,TRBJ2-1,-,CASSDQSNEQFF,TGTGCCAGCAGTGATCAAAGCAATGAGCAGTTCTTC
-,TRBV13,TRBJ2-7,few,CASSLGPDAYEQYF,TGTGCCAGCAGCTTAGGCCCAGACGCCTACGAGCAGTACTTC
TRBD1,TRBV18,TRBJ2-1,-,CASSPMGQGGYNEQFF,TGTGCCAGCTCACCCATGGGACAGGGAGGATACAATGAGCAGTTCTTC
-,TRBV29-1,TRBJ2-7,many,CSVSGGSSYEQYF,TGCAGCGTTAGCGGAGGCTCCTCCTACGAGCAGTACTTC
-,TRBV5-1,TRBJ2-3,-,CASSPRSGDTQYF,TGCGCCAGCAGCCCCCGTTCTGGGGATACGCAGTATTTT
TRBD2,TRBV7-4,TRBJ2-2,-,CASSPGLGLGTGELFF,TGTGCCAGCAGTCCGGGACTAGGGCTAGGCACCGGGGAGCTGTTTTTT
TRBD1,TRBV6-1,TRBJ2-3,many,CASSEGTGGADTQYF,TGTGCCAGCAGTGAAGGGACAGGGGGCGCAGATACGCAGTATTTT
TRBD1,TRBV10-1,TRBJ1-5,-,CASIKDRSVSVSGSNQPQHF,TGCGCCAGCATTAAGGACAGGTCCGTTTCTGTATCAGGTAGCAATCAGCCCCAGCATTTT
TRBD2,TRBV30,TRBJ2-7,-,CAWSPGTSGIYEQYF,TGTGCCTGGAGTCCGGGGACTAGCGGGATCTACGAGCAGTACTTC
TRBD1,TRBV9,TRBJ1-3,-,CASSARDSSGNTIYF,TGTGCCAGCAGCGCGCGGGACAGCTCTGGAAACACCATATATTTT
-,TRBV7-2,TRBJ1-2,-,CASSLSGAYYGYTF,TGTGCCAGCAGCTTATCAGGGGCTTACTATGGCTACACCTTC
-,TRBV29-1,TRBJ1-3,-,CSVAIPGSGNTIYF,TGCAGCGTTGCAATACCCGGCTCTGGAAACACCATATATTTT
-,TRBV6-1,TRBJ2-1,-,CASSGGGSGSYNEQFF,TGTGCCAGCAGTGGAGGGGGAAGTGGCTCCTACAATGAGCAGTTCTTC
TRBD2,TRBV5-1,TRBJ2-2,once,CASSLETSGIGGGELFF,TGCGCCAGCAGCTTGGAAACTAGCGGGATAGGTGGCGGGGAGCTGTTTTTT
-,TRBV19,TRBJ1-5,-,CASSMEGKLSNQPQHF,TGTGCCAGTAGTATGGAAGGTAAACTTAGCAATCAGCCCCAGCATTTT
-,TRBV27,TRBJ2-5,-,CASSPRFLDRTQYF,TGTGCCAGCAGTCCCCGATTCTTAGATCGGACCCAGTACTTC
TRBD2,TRBV13,TRBJ2-3,-,CASSSTSGSGTDTQYF,TGTGCCAGCAGCTCAACTAGCGGGAGTGGGACAGATACGCAGTATTTT
TRBD2,TRBV29-1,TRBJ2-7,few,CSVATSGREGYEQYF,TGCAGCGTTGCTACTAGCGGGAGAGAAGGCTACGAGCAGTACTTC
TRBD2,TRBV5-1,TRBJ2-5,once,CASSLIGTSEETQYF,TGCGCCAGCAGCTTGATAGGGACTAGCGAAGAGACCCAGTACTTC
-,TRBV15,TRBJ2-7,few,CATSRDEQALSYEQYF,TGTGCCACCAGCAGAGATGAGCAGGCCCTCTCCTACGAGCAGTACTTC
-,TRBV9,TRBJ1-1,many,CASSPLSDSLNTEAFF,TGTGCCAGCAGCCCACTCTCGGACAGTCTGAACACTGAAGCTTTCTTT
TRBD2,TRBV7-8,TRBJ2-7,many,CASSPLAVYEQYF,TGTGCCAGCAGTCCCCTAGCGGTCTACGAGCAGTACTTC
TRBD1,TRBV5-4,TRBJ1-2,-,CASSLSGQGYGYTF,TGTGCCAGCAGCTTATCGGGACAGGGGTATGGCTACACCTTC
-,TRBV11-2,TRBJ2-1,medium-sized,CASSLDRAGRSYNEQFF,TGTGCCAGCAGCTTAGATCGAGCGGGCCGCTCCTACAATGAGCAGTTCTTC
-,TRBV7-9,TRBJ2-7,many,CASSSYYEQYF,TGTGCCAGCAGTAGTTACTACGAGCAGTACTTC
TRBD1,TRBV5-1,TRBJ2-5,-,CASSYGRGGTGLQETQYF,TGCGCCAGCAGCTACGGACGCGGAGGGACAGGTCTACAAGAGACCCAGTACTTC
-,TRBV11-3,TRBJ1-5,once,CASSLSPGLNQPQHF,TGTGCCAGCAGCTTAAGTCCAGGGCTCAATCAGCCCCAGCATTTT
-,TRBV18,TRBJ1-2,-,CASSPRPWAGEGYTF,TGTGCCAGCTCACCCCGGCCGTGGGCAGGGGAAGGCTACACCTTC
TRBD1,TRBV7-9,TRBJ1-1,-,CASSFITGGTEAFF,TGTGCCAGCAGCTTTATTACAGGGGGCACTGAAGCTTTCTTT
TRBD1,TRBV4-1,TRBJ1-3,-,CASSQETRAGGFGNTIYF,TGCGCCAGCAGCCAAGAGACCCGGGCAGGGGGATTTGGAAACACCATATATTTT
TRBD1,TRBV5-1,TRBJ2-1,few,CASSLDRDREQFF,TGCGCCAGCAGCTTAGACAGGGATCGCGAGCAGTTCTTC
-,TRBV10-3,TRBJ2-1,-,CAISTEVGMQFF,TGTGCCATCAGTACCGAGGTTGGGATGCAGTTCTTC
TRBD1,TRBV7-9,TRBJ2-1,few,CASSLVGTGSKNEQFF,TGTGCCAGCAGCTTAGTTGGGACAGGGTCTAAAAATGAGCAGTTCTTC
TRBD1,TRBV29-1,TRBJ1-3,-,CSVADRAASGNTIYF,TGCAGCGTTGCGGACAGGGCTGCCTCTGGAAACACCATATATTTT
-,TRBV28,TRBJ1-4,-,CASSPSGLANEKLFF,TGTGCCAGCAGTCCGAGTGGTTTGGCTAATGAAAAACTGTTTTTT
-,TRBV7-6,TRBJ1-1,many,CASSTRQGHTEAFF,TGTGCCAGCAGCACGCGGCAGGGGCACACTGAAGCTTTCTTT